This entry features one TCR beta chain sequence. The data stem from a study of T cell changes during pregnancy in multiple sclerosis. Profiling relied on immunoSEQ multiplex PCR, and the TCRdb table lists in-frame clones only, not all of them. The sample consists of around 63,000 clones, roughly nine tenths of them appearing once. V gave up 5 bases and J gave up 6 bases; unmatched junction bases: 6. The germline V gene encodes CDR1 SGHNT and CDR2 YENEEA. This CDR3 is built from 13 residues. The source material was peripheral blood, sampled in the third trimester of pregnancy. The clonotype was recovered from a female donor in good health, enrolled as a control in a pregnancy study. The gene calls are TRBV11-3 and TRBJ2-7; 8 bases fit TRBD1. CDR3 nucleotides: TGTGCCAGCAGCCCCGGACAGGGTGGCGAGCAGTACTTC. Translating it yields CASSPGQGGEQYF.